The 5 T cell receptor beta chains in this list originate from one sample, sequenced in a study of T-cell reconstitution after alpha-beta-depleted transplantation in children. Unique molecular identifiers were built into the TCRbeta library. TCRdb used MiXCR to reprocess the PCR reads, holding one entry per CDR3 protein. The table lists a few hundred thousand distinct CDR3 sequences, 9% to 10% of them singletons. The starting material was PBMCs from the stem cell graft donor, obtained from the stem cell graft. These receptors all stem from a human donor who donated a stem cell graft to a child with SCID.

This chain links TRBV9 with TRBJ1-5; no clear D. CDR1 SGDLS and CDR2 YYNGEE come from the germline V gene. This CDR3 contains 14 residues. V lost 3 bases and J lost 7, with 14 bases in between. The CDR3 reads CASSEGVLGQPQHF. In DNA form, the CDR3 reads TGTGCCAGCAGCGAGGGTGTGCTCGGGCAGCCCCAGCATTTT.

Many counts were recorded for this clonotype. The rearrangement uses TRBV20-1 and TRBJ2-7; tentative D call: TRBD1 (5 bases). Germline loops: CDR1 DFQATT, CDR2 SNEGSKA (reference sequence). Between the trimmed V and J ends, which lost 1 base and 0 bases, there was a span of 7 bases. The CDR3 consists of 13 residues. The CDR3 loop is CSARGTRSYEQYF. CDR3 nucleotide sequence: TGCAGTGCTAGAGGGACACGCTCCTACGAGCAGTACTTC.

In its sample, this clonotype was seen many times. The gene calls are TRBV7-3 and TRBJ2-3, with 11 bases matching TRBD1. The ends lost 1 base at V and 3 bases at J; junction bases unmatched: 15. Germline-derived CDR1 and CDR2 are SGHTA and FQGTGA. This CDR3 is built from 20 residues. The DNA for the CDR3 is TGTGCCAGCAGCTTAAGGCTTGTAGGACAGGGGGCGAGGAAAACAGATACGCAGTATTTT. Amino acid sequence: CASSLRLVGQGARKTDTQYF.

V gene TRBV19 combines with J gene TRBJ1-6; TRBD1 might be the D (6 bases). V shed 10 bases and J shed 9 bases, with 22 bases lying between them. Germline CDR1 LNHDA, CDR2 SQIVND (reference sequence). The CDR3 is 15 residues long. CDR3 residues: CATNPTKTGVSPLHF. The DNA of the CDR3 is TGTGCCACCAACCCTACAAAGACAGGCGTTTCACCCCTCCACTTT.

Ten or more counts support this clonotype. The CDR3 reads CSWDRGSPDTQYF. The CDR3 nucleotides are TGCAGCTGGGACAGGGGGTCCCCCGATACGCAGTATTTT. The chain recombines TRBV29-1 with TRBJ2-3; 11 bases align to TRBD1. After removal of 8 bases from V and 6 bases from J, the junction contained 7 bases not matched to a gene. CDR3 length: 13 amino acids. Germline V gene sequence: CDR1 SQVTM, CDR2 ANQGSEA.